Listed here are 11 T cell receptor beta chains from one sample, sequenced in a study of CD8+ T cells in alopecia areata. Extraction of RNA preceded its reverse transcription into cDNA, which served as the sequencing template. Here immunoSEQ multiplex PCR was the method, and the copy in TCRdb shows in-frame clones only, minus some. Recorded here are 270,000 or so clones, none singletons. A sort of pooled cutaneous lymph node cells used CD4, CD8alpha, NKG2D, NKG2ACE and other stains. The sample consisted of CD4+ T cells sorted from a lymph node. These receptors were obtained from a C3H/HeJ mouse with alopecia areata. The strain's MHC haplotype is H2-k.

On this clone itself: Mouse names are used for the genes. The observed sequence ends 4 residues before the CDR3 terminus, with the missing tail filled in from the germline J gene. V is TRBV4 and J is TRBJ1-2, with D perhaps TRBD1 (6 bases). CDR1 and CDR2 (germline): LGHDT, YNNKQL (reference sequence). Trimming cost V 5 bases and J 1 base, with 8 bases left between them. This CDR3 spans 13 amino acids. CDR3 loop: CASSTGQNSDYTF. CDR3 DNA (partial): TGTGCCAGCAGCACGGGACAAAACTCC.

Only a few counts were recorded for this clone. Gene names and germline match the mouse. The read terminates 4 residues before the CDR3 end, so the remaining end is supplied by the germline J gene. This chain uses TRBV31 with TRBJ2-2; 10 bases fit TRBD2. Germline V gene lookup returns CDR1 GKSSPN and CDR2 SITVG. The CDR3 is 16 residues long. V shed 3 bases, J shed 1 base, and the junction held 5 bases outside the gene matches. The CDR3 bases that were read are TGTGCCTGGAGCCTGGGACTGGGGCAAAACACCGGG. Translation: CAWSLGLGQNTG. The full CDR3 protein reads CAWSLGLGQNTGQLYF. The full variable domain, completed using reference TRBV31 and TRBJ2-2, is AQTIHQWPVAEIKAVGSPLSLGCTIKGKSSPNLYWYWQATGGTLQQLFYSITVGQVESVVQLNLSASRPKDDQFILSTEKLLLSHSGFYLCAWSLGLGQNTGQLYFGEGSKLTVL.

This clone has just a few counts. Gene names follow the mouse nomenclature. The observed sequence ends 4 residues before the CDR3 terminus, with the missing tail filled in from the germline J gene. V usage is TRBV17 and J usage is TRBJ2-2, with D tentatively TRBD2 (6 bases). The V end was cut by 4 bases, the J end by 3 bases, with 9 bases between. Looked up from germline, CDR1 is MNHDT and CDR2 is YYDKIL. CDR3 size: 14 residues. CDR3 in amino acids: CASSKRGDTGQLYF. The sequenced CDR3 bases are TGTGCTAGCAGTAAACGGGGGGACACCGGG.

There are a few counts of this clone. These gene names are mouse names. The CDR3 is cut off 4 residues early in the read; its end comes from the germline J gene. This rearrangement joins TRBV13-1 to TRBJ1-1; no clear D. From germline, CDR1 is NSHNY and CDR2 SYGAGN. The CDR3 spans 13 residues. V was cut by 3 bases and J by 1 base, with 7 bases left in between. The CDR3 bases that were read are TGTGCCAGCAGTGTTGACAAAAACACA. Residues: CASSVDKNT. The CDR3 reads in full as CASSVDKNTEVFF.

Turning to this clone: The gene names here belong to mouse. The CDR3 end falls 4 residues outside the read, so it is completed with the germline J gene. This chain joins TRBV19 and TRBJ1-1; 7 positions agree with TRBD1. This CDR3 is 13 amino acids long. CDR1 and CDR2 from the germline V gene are FNHDT and SITEND (reference sequence). With 5 bases clipped from V and 2 bases from J, the junction kept 3 bases outside the gene matches. CDR3 bases read: TGTGCCAGCAGACGGGACAGCAACACA. Translation gives CASRRDSNT. The full CDR3 sequence reads CASRRDSNTEVFF.

This clone was counted between two and nine times. The gene names given are mouse names. The sequenced fragment ends 4 residues before the CDR3 boundary, so the rest is inferred from the germline J gene. The V gene is TRBV29, the J gene TRBJ2-5; 8 bases are shared with TRBD1. The CDR3 spans 13 residues. Germline V gene sequence: CDR1 MSHET, CDR2 SYDVDS. The DNA read from the CDR3 is TGTGCTAGCATTGTCGACAGGGGAGAC. It translates to CASIVDRGD. The complete CDR3 protein is CASIVDRGDTQYF.

About this clone itself: The gene symbols are mouse symbols. From the germline J gene comes the end of the CDR3, since the read stops 4 residues before it. Additional DNA sequences in this sample encode the identical CDR3. The rearrangement joins TRBV13-1 to TRBJ2-1; D is unresolved. The V end was cut by 4 bases, the J end by 1 base, with 6 bases between. CDR1 is NSHNY and CDR2 is SYGAGN in the germline V gene. This CDR3 has 13 amino acids. The covered CDR3 bases are TGTGCCAGCAGTCCAGGAAACTATGCT. The encoded protein is CASSPGNYA. The full CDR3 protein is CASSPGNYAEQFF.

About this clone itself: Gene names and germline match the mouse. The read terminates 4 residues before the CDR3 end, so the remaining end is supplied by the germline J gene. The chain employs TRBV13-3 and TRBJ1-2; 8 bases agree with TRBD1. With V trimmed by 2 bases and J by 4 bases, 1 base remained unmatched. The germline CDR1 and CDR2 sequences are NNHDY and SYVADS. The CDR3 has 13 amino acids. Partial CDR3 DNA: TGTGCCAGCAGTGAGACAGGGGTCTCC. This gives the protein CASSETGVS. The full CDR3 sequence reads CASSETGVSDYTF.

In the case of this clone: Gene names are mouse gene names. The sequenced fragment ends 4 residues before the CDR3 boundary, so the rest is inferred from the germline J gene. The sample holds other DNA sequences that translate to the same CDR3. The rearrangement joins TRBV5 to TRBJ2-2; the D gene is possibly TRBD1 (5 bases). CDR3 length: 14 residues. Trimming removed 4 bases at V and 1 base at J, with 7 bases between. The germline CDR1 and CDR2 sequences are LGHNA and YNLKQL (reference sequence). The DNA read from the CDR3 is TGTGCCAGCAGCCCGACAGAAAACACCGGG. Translation gives CASSPTENTG. The CDR3 in its entirety is CASSPTENTGQLYF.

Remarks on this clone: Gene labels here are mouse ones. The CDR3 loop reads CASSQNWGGNTGQLYF. The sequenced part of the CDR3 DNA is TGTGCCAGCAGCCAAAACTGGGGGGGCAACACCGGG. V usage is TRBV5 and J usage is TRBJ2-2, with TRBD2 identical over 11 bases. The read finishes 4 residues shy of the CDR3 end, and the germline J gene is used to complete it. The CDR3 is made up of 16 amino acids. V trimming: 2 bases; J trimming: 2 bases; junction bases outside the gene matches: 1. Germline-derived CDR1 and CDR2 are LGHNA and YNLKQL (reference sequence).

This clone has just a few counts. Gene labels here are mouse ones. The read finishes 4 residues shy of the CDR3 end, and the germline J gene is used to complete it. The chain links TRBV13-1 to TRBJ2-1; D is unresolved. The CDR3 sequence is 14 residues long. Germline V gene lookup returns CDR1 NSHNY and CDR2 SYGAGN. Trimming removed 2 bases from V and 2 bases from J, with 8 bases in between. CDR3 DNA, as far as it was read: TGTGCCAGCAGTGACGCAGGTCACTATGCT. Amino acid sequence: CASSDAGHYA. In full, the CDR3 is CASSDAGHYAEQFF.